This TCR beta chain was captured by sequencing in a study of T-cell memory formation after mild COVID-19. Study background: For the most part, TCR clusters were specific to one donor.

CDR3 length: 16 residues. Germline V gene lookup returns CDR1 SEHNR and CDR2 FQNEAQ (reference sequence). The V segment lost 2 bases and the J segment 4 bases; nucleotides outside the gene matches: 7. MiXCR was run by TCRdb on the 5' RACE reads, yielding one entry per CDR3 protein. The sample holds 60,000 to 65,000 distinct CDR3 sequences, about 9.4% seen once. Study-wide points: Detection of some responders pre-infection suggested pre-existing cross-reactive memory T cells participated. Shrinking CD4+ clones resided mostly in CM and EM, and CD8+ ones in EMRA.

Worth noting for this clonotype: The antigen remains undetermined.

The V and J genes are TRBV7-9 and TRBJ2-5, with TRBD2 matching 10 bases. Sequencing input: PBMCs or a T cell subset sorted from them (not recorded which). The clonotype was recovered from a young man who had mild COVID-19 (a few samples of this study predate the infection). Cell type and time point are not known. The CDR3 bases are TGTGCCAGCAGCTTACGTGCTAGCGGGGGCCGAGAGACCCAGTACTTC. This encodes CASSLRASGGRETQYF.